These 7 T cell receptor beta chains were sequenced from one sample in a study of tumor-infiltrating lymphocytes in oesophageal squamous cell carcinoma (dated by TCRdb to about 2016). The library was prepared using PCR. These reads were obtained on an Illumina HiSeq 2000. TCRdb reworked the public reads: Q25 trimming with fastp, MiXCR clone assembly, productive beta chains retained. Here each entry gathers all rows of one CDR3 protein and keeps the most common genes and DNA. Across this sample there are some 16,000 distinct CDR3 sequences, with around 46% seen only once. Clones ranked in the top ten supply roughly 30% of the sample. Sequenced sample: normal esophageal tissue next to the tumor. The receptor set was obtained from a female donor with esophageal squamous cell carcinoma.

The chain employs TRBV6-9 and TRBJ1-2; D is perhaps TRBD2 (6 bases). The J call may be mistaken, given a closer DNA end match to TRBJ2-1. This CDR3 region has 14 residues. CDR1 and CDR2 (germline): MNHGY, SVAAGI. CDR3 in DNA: TGTGCCAGCAGTCCGGGACTGAGTACGTATGAGCAGTTCTTC. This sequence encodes CASSPGLSTYEQFF.

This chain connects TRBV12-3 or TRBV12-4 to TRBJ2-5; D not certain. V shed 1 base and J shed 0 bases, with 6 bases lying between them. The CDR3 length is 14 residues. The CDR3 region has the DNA TGTGCCAGCAGTTTAGTGGGCTACCAAGAGACCCAGTACTTC. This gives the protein CASSLVGYQETQYF.

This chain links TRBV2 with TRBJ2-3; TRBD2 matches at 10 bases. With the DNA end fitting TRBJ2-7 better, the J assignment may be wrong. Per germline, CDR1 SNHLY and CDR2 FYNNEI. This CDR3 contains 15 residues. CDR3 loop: CASSESLAGASEQYF. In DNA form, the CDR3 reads TGTGCCAGCAGTGAAAGTCTAGCGGGAGCCAGCGAGCAGTACTTC.

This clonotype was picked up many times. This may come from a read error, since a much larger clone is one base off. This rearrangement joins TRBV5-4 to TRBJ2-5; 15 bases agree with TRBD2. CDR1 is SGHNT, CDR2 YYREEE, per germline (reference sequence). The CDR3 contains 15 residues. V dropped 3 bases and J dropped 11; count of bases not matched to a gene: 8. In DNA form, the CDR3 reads TGTGCCAGCAGCTCCGGGACTAGCGGGAGGAATGAGCAGTACTTC. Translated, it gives CASSSGTSGRNEQYF. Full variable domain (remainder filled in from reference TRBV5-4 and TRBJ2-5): ETGVTQSPTHLIKTRGQQVTLRCSSQSGHNTVSWYQQALGQGPQFIFQYYREEENGRGNFPPRFSGLQFPNYSSELNVNALELDDSALYLCASSSGTSGRNEQYFGPGTRLLVL.

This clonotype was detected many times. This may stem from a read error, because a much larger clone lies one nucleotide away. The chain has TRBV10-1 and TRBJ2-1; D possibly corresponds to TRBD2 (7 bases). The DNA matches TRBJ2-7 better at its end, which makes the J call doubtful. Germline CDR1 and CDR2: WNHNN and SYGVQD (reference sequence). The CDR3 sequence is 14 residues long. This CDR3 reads CASSEPGDYNEQYF. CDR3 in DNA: TGCGCCAGCAGTGAGCCAGGGGACTACAATGAGCAGTACTTC.

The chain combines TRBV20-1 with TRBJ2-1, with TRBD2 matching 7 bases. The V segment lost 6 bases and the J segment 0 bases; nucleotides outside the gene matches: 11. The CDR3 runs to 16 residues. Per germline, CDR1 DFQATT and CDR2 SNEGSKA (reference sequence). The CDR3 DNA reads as TGCAGTGCACTCCTGATGGAGCGGGGCTCCTACAATGAGCAGTTCTTC. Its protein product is CSALLMERGSYNEQFF.

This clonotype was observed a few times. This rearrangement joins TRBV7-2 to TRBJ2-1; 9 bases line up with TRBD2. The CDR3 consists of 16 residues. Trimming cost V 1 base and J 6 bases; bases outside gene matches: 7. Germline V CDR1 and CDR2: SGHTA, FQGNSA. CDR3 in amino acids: CASSLDSGRGSNEQFF. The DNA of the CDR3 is TGTGCCAGCAGCTTAGATAGCGGGAGAGGGAGCAATGAGCAGTTCTTC.